This record looks at one T cell receptor (beta chain) sequence and its context. The antigen remains unidentified. The sample is drawn from a study of cytomegalovirus exposure and HLA in healthy donors. Regarding the study as a whole: A later analysis linked a missense variant in DCLRE1C to the trimming of TCR beta V and J genes. Researchers reported that three CMV-associated chains were confirmed in vitro as CMV antigen-specific.

This CDR3 region has 16 residues. Germline V gene data show CDR1 as MGHRA and CDR2 as YSYEKL. Trimming removed 0 bases at V and 2 bases at J, with 14 bases between. The PCR ran on 60 Vbeta and 13 Jbeta primers. Original processing methods: Approximately 11 million of the 60 million to 90 million unique TCR beta chains counted in a later analysis were shared. Generated by immunoSEQ multiplex PCR, the TCRdb table keeps only in-frame clones and is missing some. V, J and clone size reflect that table, while D and trimming were determined from the DNA. Among 120,000 or so clones listed, about 80% were seen once.

The specimen was PBMCs. The chain joins TRBV4-1 to TRBJ2-7; unclear D gene. This TCR came from a woman aged 45-65 years in good health and CMV-seropositive. For the CDR3, the DNA is TGCGCCAGCAGCCAAGATGGAGTAGCTAGGACCTACGAGCAGTACTTC. Encoded protein: CASSQDGVARTYEQYF.